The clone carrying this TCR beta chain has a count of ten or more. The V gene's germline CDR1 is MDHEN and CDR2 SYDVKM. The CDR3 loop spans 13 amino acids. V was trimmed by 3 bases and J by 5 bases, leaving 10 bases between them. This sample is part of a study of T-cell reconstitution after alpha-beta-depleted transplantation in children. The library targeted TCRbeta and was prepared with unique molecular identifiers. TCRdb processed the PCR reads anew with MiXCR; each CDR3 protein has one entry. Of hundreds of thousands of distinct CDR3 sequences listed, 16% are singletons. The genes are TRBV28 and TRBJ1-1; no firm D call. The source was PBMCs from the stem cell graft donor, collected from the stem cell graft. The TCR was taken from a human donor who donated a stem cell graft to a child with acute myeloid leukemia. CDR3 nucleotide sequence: TGTGCCAGCAGTTTGAGGGATGGTACTGAAGCTTTCTTT. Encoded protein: CASSLRDGTEAFF.